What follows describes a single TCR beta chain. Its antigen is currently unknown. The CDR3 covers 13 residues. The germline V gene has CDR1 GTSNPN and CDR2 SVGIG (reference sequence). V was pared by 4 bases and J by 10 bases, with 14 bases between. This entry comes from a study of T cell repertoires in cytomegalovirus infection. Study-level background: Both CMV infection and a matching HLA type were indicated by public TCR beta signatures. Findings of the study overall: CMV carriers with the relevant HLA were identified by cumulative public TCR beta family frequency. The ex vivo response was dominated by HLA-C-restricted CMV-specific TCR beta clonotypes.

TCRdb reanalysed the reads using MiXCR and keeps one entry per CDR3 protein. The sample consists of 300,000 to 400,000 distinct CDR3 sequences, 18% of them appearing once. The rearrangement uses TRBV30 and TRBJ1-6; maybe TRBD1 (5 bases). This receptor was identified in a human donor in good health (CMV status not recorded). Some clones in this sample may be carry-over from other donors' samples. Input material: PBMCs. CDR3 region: CAWKGAGSSPLHF. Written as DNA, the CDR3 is TGTGCCTGGAAAGGGGCAGGGAGCTCACCCCTCCACTTT.